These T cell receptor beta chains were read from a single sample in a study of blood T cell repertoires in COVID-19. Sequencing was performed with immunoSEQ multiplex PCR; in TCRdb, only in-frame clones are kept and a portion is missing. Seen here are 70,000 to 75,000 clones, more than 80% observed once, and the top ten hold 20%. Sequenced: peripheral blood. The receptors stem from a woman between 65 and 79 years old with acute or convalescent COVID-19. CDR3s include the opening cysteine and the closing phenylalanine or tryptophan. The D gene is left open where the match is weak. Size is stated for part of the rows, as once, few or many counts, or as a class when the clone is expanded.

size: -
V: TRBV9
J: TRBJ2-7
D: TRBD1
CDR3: CASSARQGPGEQYF
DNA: TGTGCCAGCAGCGCCAGACAGGGGCCCGGGGAGCAGTACTTC

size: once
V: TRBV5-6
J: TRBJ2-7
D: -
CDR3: CASSIGGGVYEQYF
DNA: TGTGCCAGCAGCATAGGGGGGGGAGTCTACGAGCAGTACTTC

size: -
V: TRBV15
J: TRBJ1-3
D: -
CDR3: CATSFVGGGNTIYF
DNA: TGTGCCACCAGCTTCGTTGGGGGGGGAAACACCATATATTTT

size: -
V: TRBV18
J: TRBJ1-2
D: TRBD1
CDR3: CASSPDRNNYGYTF
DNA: TGTGCCAGCTCACCGGACAGGAACAACTATGGCTACACCTTC

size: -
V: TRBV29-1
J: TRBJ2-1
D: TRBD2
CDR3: CSGGGGLGNEQFF
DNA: TGCAGCGGCGGAGGGGGACTAGGTAATGAGCAGTTCTTC

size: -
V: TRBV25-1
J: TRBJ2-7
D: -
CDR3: CASSESEHRLYEQYF
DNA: TGTGCCAGCAGTGAATCGGAACACAGGCTCTACGAGCAGTACTTC

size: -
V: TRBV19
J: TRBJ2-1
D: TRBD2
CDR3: CASSDPGLAGINEQFF
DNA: TGTGCCAGTAGTGACCCTGGACTAGCGGGAATCAATGAGCAGTTCTTC

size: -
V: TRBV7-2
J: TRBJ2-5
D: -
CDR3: CASSPQTGGSWTQYF
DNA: TGTGCCAGCAGTCCACAAACAGGAGGGTCATGGACCCAGTACTTC

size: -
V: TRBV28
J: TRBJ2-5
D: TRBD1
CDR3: CASSSGGDQETQYF
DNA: TGTGCCAGCAGTTCAGGGGGCGACCAAGAGACCCAGTACTTC

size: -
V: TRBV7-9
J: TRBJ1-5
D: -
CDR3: CASSYIPGPSAPAF
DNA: TGTGCCAGCAGCTACATACCAGGGCCATCAGCCCCAGCATTT

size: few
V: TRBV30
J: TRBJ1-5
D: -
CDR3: CAWVQGALQPQHF
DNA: TGTGCCTGGGTACAGGGAGCCCTCCAGCCCCAGCATTTT

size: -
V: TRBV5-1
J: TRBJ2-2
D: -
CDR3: CASSLLLGLNTGELFF
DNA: TGCGCCAGCAGCTTGTTGTTGGGGCTGAACACCGGGGAGCTGTTTTTT

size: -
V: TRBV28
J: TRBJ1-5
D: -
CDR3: CASSLSPRANQPQHF
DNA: TGTGCCAGCAGTTTAAGTCCCAGGGCAAATCAGCCCCAGCATTTT

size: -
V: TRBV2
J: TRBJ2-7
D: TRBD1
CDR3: CATLRTGQPEQYF
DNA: TGTGCCACCCTACGGACAGGGCAGCCCGAGCAGTACTTC

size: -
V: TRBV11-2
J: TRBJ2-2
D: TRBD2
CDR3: CASSPGLAVTGELFF
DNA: TGTGCCAGCAGCCCAGGACTAGCGGTAACCGGGGAGCTGTTTTTT

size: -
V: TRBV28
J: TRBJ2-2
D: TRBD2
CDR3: CASRAGLAENTGELFF
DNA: TGTGCCAGCAGGGCGGGACTAGCGGAGAACACCGGGGAGCTGTTTTTT

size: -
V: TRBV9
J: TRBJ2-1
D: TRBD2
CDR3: CASSPRGGLADNEQFF
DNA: TGTGCCAGCAGCCCAAGAGGGGGACTAGCGGACAATGAGCAGTTCTTC

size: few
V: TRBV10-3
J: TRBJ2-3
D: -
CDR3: CAIRKTDTDTQYF
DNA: TGTGCCATCAGGAAGACTGACACAGATACGCAGTATTTT

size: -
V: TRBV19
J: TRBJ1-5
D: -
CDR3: CASSIGSSGVYSNQPQHF
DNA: TGTGCCAGTAGTATAGGGTCATCCGGGGTCTATAGCAATCAGCCCCAGCATTTT

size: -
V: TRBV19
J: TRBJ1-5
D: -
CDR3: CASSIAGYSNQPQHF
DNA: TGTGCCAGTAGTATAGCGGGGTATAGCAATCAGCCCCAGCATTTT

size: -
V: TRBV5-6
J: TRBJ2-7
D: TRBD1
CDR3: CATPGQAYYEQYF
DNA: TGTGCCACCCCGGGACAGGCCTACTACGAGCAGTACTTC

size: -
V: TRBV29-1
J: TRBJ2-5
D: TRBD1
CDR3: CSGWDRGQETQYF
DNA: TGCAGCGGCTGGGACAGGGGACAAGAGACCCAGTACTTC

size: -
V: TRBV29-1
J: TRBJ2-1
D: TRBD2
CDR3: CSVAGGRAFNEQFF
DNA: TGCAGCGTTGCGGGCGGGAGGGCCTTCAATGAGCAGTTCTTC

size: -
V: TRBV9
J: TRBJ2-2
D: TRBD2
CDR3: CASSVTSGNTGELFF
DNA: TGTGCCAGCAGCGTGACTAGCGGGAACACCGGGGAGCTGTTTTTT

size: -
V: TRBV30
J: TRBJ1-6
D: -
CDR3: CAWMAGANSPLHF
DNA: TGTGCCTGGATGGCGGGGGCGAATTCACCCCTCCACTTT

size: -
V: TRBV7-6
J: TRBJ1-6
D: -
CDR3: CASSLQGNSPLHF
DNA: TGTGCCAGCAGCCTGCAGGGGAATTCACCCCTCCACTTT

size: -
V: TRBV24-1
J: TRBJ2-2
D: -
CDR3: CATSDLQGWGGELFF
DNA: TGTGCCACCAGTGATTTGCAGGGTTGGGGCGGGGAGCTGTTTTTT

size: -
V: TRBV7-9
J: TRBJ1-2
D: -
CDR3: CASSGQNYGYTF
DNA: TGTGCCAGCAGCGGACAGAACTATGGCTACACCTTC

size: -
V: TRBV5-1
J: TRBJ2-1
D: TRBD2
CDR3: CASSLELAGGWNEQFF
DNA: TGCGCCAGCAGCTTGGAACTAGCGGGAGGTTGGAATGAGCAGTTCTTC

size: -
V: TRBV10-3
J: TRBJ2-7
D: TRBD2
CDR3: CAISERGGYEQYF
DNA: TGTGCCATCAGTGAGCGCGGGGGATACGAGCAGTACTTC

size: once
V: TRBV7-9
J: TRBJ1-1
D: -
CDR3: CASSLGGEAFF
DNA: TGTGCCAGCAGCTTAGGAGGTGAAGCTTTCTTT

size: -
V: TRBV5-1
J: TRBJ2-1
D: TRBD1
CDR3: CASSLEWGTGGGEQFF
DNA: TGCGCCAGCAGCTTGGAATGGGGGACAGGGGGCGGCGAGCAGTTCTTC

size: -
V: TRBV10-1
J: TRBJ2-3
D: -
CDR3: CASSPNADTQYF
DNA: TGCGCCAGCAGTCCTAACGCAGATACGCAGTATTTT

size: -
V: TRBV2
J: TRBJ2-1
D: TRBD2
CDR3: CASNMVPGVAGQSSYNEQFF
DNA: TGTGCCAGCAATATGGTCCCGGGGGTAGCGGGACAAAGCTCCTACAATGAGCAGTTCTTC

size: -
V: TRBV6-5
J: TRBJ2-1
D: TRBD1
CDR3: CATRSTGTFGNEQFF
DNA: TGTGCCACCAGATCGACAGGGACCTTTGGGAATGAGCAGTTCTTC

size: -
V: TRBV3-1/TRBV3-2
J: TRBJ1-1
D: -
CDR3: CASSQWQGTRNTEAFF
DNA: TGTGCCAGCAGCCAATGGCAGGGCACAAGGAACACTGAAGCTTTCTTT

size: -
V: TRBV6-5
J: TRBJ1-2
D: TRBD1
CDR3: CASSYSGTGAFYGYTF
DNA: TGTGCCAGCAGTTACTCCGGGACAGGGGCCTTCTATGGCTACACCTTC

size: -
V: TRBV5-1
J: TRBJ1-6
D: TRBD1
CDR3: CASSSLTGQYMAF
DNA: TGCGCCAGCAGCTCGCTGACAGGGCAATATATGGCCTTT

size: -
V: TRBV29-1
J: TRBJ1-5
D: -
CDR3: CSVAEGGSNQPQHF
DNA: TGCAGCGTTGCGGAAGGGGGTAGCAATCAGCCCCAGCATTTT